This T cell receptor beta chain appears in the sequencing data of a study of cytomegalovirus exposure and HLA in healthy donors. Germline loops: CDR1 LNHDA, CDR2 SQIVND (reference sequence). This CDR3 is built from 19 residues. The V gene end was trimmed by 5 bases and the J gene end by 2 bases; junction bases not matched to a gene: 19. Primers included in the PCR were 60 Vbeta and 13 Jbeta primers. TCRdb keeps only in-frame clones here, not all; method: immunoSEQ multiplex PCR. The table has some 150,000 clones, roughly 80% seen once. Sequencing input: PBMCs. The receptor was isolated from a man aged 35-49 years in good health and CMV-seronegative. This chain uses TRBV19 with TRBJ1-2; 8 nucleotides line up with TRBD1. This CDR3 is CASSPRLIIWTGRNYGYTF. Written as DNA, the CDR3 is TGTGCCAGTAGTCCTCGACTGATAATATGGACAGGGAGGAACTATGGCTACACCTTC.